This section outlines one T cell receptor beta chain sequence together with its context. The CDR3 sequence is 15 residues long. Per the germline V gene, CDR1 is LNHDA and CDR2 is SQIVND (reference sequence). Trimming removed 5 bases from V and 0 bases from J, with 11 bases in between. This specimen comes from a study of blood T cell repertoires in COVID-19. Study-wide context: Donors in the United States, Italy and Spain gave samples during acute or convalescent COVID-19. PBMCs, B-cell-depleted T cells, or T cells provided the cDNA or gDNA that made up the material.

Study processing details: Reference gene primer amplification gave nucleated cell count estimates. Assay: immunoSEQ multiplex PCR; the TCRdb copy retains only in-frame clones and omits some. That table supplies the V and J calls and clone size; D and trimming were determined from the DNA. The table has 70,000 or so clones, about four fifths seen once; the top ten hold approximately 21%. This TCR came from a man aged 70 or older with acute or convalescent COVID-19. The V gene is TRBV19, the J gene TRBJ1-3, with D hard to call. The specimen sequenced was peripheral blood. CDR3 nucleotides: TGTGCCAGTAGTTCGACACCGAGCTCTGGAAACACCATATATTTT. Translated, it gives CASSSTPSSGNTIYF.